The 24 T cell receptor beta chains below come from one sample, sequenced in a study of liver allograft versus peripheral blood T cells. Study context: Liver transplant recipients had T cell receptor repertoires compared between transplanted liver and peripheral blood.

Using its own MiXCR run on the reads, TCRdb lists one record per CDR3 protein. The table has 10,000 or so distinct CDR3 sequences, 15% to 20% seen once. These receptors came from a human patient who had a liver transplant. The graft donor may have given rise to some T cells.

Concerning this clonotype itself: This may be a read error: a much more frequent sequence differs by one nucleotide. This sequence joins TRBV29-1 and TRBJ2-7, with 7 bases matching TRBD1. Germline CDR1 and CDR2: SQVTM and ANQGSEA. Trimming took 6 bases from V and 8 from J; bases not matched to a gene: 10. CDR3 size: 12 residues. The CDR3 coding sequence is TGCAGCGTCGTCTGGGGACAGTACAAGCAGTACTTC. This gives the protein CSVVWGQYKQYF.

This clonotype was picked up many times. The chain recombines TRBV13 with TRBJ1-2; TRBD1 matches 7 bases. The CDR3 has 14 residues. Germline CDR1 reads PRHDT; CDR2 reads FYEKMQ (reference sequence). V shed 0 bases and J 7 bases; nucleotides not matched to a gene: 5. CDR3 sequence: CASSLGDRVGGYTF. In DNA, the CDR3 is TGTGCCAGCAGCTTAGGAGACAGGGTTGGTGGCTACACCTTC.

V and J are TRBV5-6 and TRBJ1-1; unclear D gene. The germline V gene encodes CDR1 SGHDT and CDR2 YYEEEE. The CDR3 loop spans 16 amino acids. Trimming left V 4 bases short and J 4 bases short, with 20 bases between. The CDR3 DNA follows: TGTGCCAGCAGCAAGCGCCAGGAAGCCGGTGTCACTGAAGCTTTCTTT. Residues: CASSKRQEAGVTEAFF. The full variable domain, rest sourced from reference TRBV5-6 and TRBJ1-1, is DAGVTQSPTHLIKTRGQQVTLRCSPKSGHDTVSWYQQALGQGPQFIFQYYEEEERQRGNFPDRFSGHQFPNYSSELNVNALLLGDSALYLCASSKRQEAGVTEAFFGQGTRLTVV.

As DNA, the CDR3 is TGTGCCAGCTCACCACAATCCACCCTAGATACGCAGTATTTT. Its protein product is CASSPQSTLDTQYF. The rearrangement links TRBV18 to TRBJ2-3; D not resolved. This CDR3 region has 14 residues. Germline V gene data show CDR1 as KGHSH and CDR2 as LQKENI. The V and J ends lost 1 base and 5 bases respectively, with 10 bases between them.

On this clonotype: A read error may explain this, as a much larger clone is one base away. The rearrangement links TRBV7-9 to TRBJ1-5; D ambiguous. Trimming removed 4 bases from V and 3 bases from J, with 13 bases in between. Germline CDR1 is SEHNR and CDR2 is FQNEAQ (reference sequence). The CDR3 is made up of 15 amino acids. The CDR3 reads CASSSAGTDNQPQHF. In DNA, the CDR3 is TGTGCCAGCAGCTCAGCCGGTACGGACAATCAGCCCCAGCATTTT.

This clonotype is deemed medium-sized. The chain carries TRBV29-1 and TRBJ2-3, with 10 bases that match TRBD1. From germline, CDR1 is SQVTM and CDR2 ANQGSEA. The CDR3 is 17 residues long. The junction had 13 bases not matched to a gene; V was cut back by 4 bases and J by 3 bases. The CDR3 coding sequence is TGCAGCGTTGGCTTCCCCCCGGGACAGGGGTGGACAGATACGCAGTATTTT. It specifies CSVGFPPGQGWTDTQYF.

This clonotype has a count of ten or more. The rearrangement uses TRBV19 and TRBJ1-5; D is unresolved. The CDR3 has 12 amino acids. The ends were cut back, 3 bases at V and 9 bases at J, with 9 bases in the middle. Germline V gene data show CDR1 as LNHDA and CDR2 as SQIVND (reference sequence). The CDR3 spells CASSILSGPQHF. The CDR3 nucleotides are TGTGCCAGTAGTATCCTTTCGGGGCCCCAGCATTTT.

This clonotype has only a few counts. The gene calls are TRBV20-1 and TRBJ2-2; possible D gene TRBD1, 6 bases. The CDR3 spans 15 residues. Germline CDR1 is DFQATT and CDR2 is SNEGSKA (reference sequence). The V end was cut by 0 bases, the J end by 5 bases, with 13 bases between. The CDR3 sequence: CSARDKGVITGELFF. For the CDR3, the DNA is TGCAGTGCTAGAGATAAGGGGGTAATTACCGGGGAGCTGTTTTTT.

About this clonotype itself: A much larger clone lies a single base off, so this may be a read error. V usage is TRBV18 and J usage is TRBJ2-5, with D unresolved. Germline-derived CDR1 and CDR2 are KGHSH and LQKENI. CDR3 length: 14 residues. CDR3 nucleotide sequence: TGTGCCAGCTCACAGTCCTTAAATCCGGAGACCCTGTACTTC. Translated, it gives CASSQSLNPETLYF.

The chain uses TRBV20-1 and TRBJ1-4, with D possibly matching TRBD1 (5 bases). V lost 6 bases and J 3 bases, leaving 11 bases between the germline ends. CDR1 and CDR2 from the germline V gene are DFQATT and SNEGSKA (reference sequence). This CDR3 has 13 residues. CDR3 in DNA: TGCAGTGCCTCTGGGACTTCTAATGAAAAACTGTTTTTT. It yields the protein CSASGTSNEKLFF.

The rearrangement joins TRBV6-2 or TRBV6-3 to TRBJ1-3; D ambiguous. Per the germline V gene, CDR1 is MNHEY and CDR2 is SVGEGT. V lost 6 bases, J lost 0 bases, and 12 bases lay in between. The CDR3 consists of 15 residues. The CDR3 DNA sequence: TGTGCCAGCAGCCACCCGAATCGCTCTGGAAACACCATATATTTT. Translating it yields CASSHPNRSGNTIYF.

This clonotype was seen at least ten times. The V and J genes are TRBV6-5 and TRBJ2-7; 7 nucleotides align to TRBD1. Trimming took 5 bases from V and 4 from J; bases not matched to a gene: 11. The CDR3 totals 15 residues. Germline V gene data show CDR1 as MNHEY and CDR2 as SVGAGI. The CDR3 loop is CASSPPPGQPYEQYF. CDR3 DNA sequence: TGTGCCAGCAGTCCCCCCCCGGGACAGCCTTACGAGCAGTACTTC.

J is TRBJ1-1 and V is TRBV7-9; no firm D call. Trimming pared 2 bases from V and 2 bases from J, leaving 6 bases between. CDR1 SEHNR and CDR2 FQNEAQ come from the germline V gene (reference sequence). The CDR3 covers 13 residues. The CDR3 protein is CASSLRGNTEAFF. CDR3 nucleotides: TGTGCCAGCAGCTTACGGGGAAACACTGAAGCTTTCTTT. The full variable domain, rest sourced from reference TRBV7-9 and TRBJ1-1, is DTGVSQNPRHKITKRGQNVTFRCDPISEHNRLYWYRQTLGQGPEFLTYFQNEAQLEKSRLLSDRFSAERPKGSFSTLEIQRTEQGDSAMYLCASSLRGNTEAFFGQGTRLTVV.

This clonotype was detected many times. The chain combines TRBV6-5 with TRBJ1-2, with a tentative D call TRBD1 (5 bases). CDR1 is MNHEY, CDR2 SVGAGI, per germline. The CDR3 is 14 residues long. V lost 5 bases to trimming and J lost 2 bases, with 12 bases between them. This CDR3 is CASSKKGSNYGYTF. CDR3 nucleotide sequence: TGTGCCAGCAGTAAAAAGGGGAGCAACTATGGCTACACCTTC.

CDR3 sequence (DNA): TGTGCCAGCAGTTTGGGGGTGAGGGCTTTCTTT. Protein product: CASSLGVRAFF. This chain joins TRBV12-3 or TRBV12-4 and TRBJ1-1; D might be TRBD1 (5 bases). Deletions cut 3 bases from V and 11 bases from J, with 10 bases between. The CDR3 totals 11 residues.

V usage is TRBV7-9 and J usage is TRBJ1-1, with D possibly being TRBD1 (5 bases). Germline CDR1 is SEHNR and CDR2 is FQNEAQ (reference sequence). V lost 5 bases and J lost 1, with 8 bases in between. The CDR3 runs 13 residues. Here the CDR3 reads CASSLQGNTEAFF. The CDR3 DNA sequence: TGTGCCAGCAGCCTCCAGGGGAACACTGAAGCTTTCTTT.

This clonotype was picked up a small number of times. The chain recombines TRBV15 with TRBJ1-2; the D is unclear. The CDR3 spans 13 residues. The V gene's germline CDR1 is LNHNV and CDR2 YYDKDF (reference sequence). V gave up 1 base and J gave up 8 bases, with 11 bases separating them. CDR3 protein: CATSRVGTEGYTF. In DNA form, the CDR3 reads TGTGCCACCAGCAGAGTTGGTACAGAAGGCTACACCTTC.

This clonotype was counted only a few times. The chain couples TRBV6-1 to TRBJ1-5; no clear D. V gave up 0 bases and J gave up 2 bases, with 5 bases separating them. CDR1 MNHNS and CDR2 SASEGT come from the germline V gene. The CDR3 length is 14 residues. The CDR3 is CASSEAFRNQPQHF. The DNA of the CDR3 is TGTGCCAGCAGTGAAGCCTTTCGCAATCAGCCCCAGCATTTT.

This clonotype was found a few times. This chain links TRBV6-5 with TRBJ1-3; 8 bases fit TRBD1. Germline CDR1 and CDR2: MNHEY and SVGAGI. This CDR3 is built from 18 residues. V shed 5 bases and J 4 bases; nucleotides not matched to a gene: 16. This CDR3 reads CASSPATGAYSGGNTIYF. The CDR3 region has the DNA TGTGCCAGCAGTCCCGCGACAGGGGCTTATTCGGGGGGAAACACCATATATTTT.

This clonotype was detected a few times. CDR3 bases: TGTGCCATCAGTGAGCCCCCGGGGGGCTATGGCTACACCTTC. Encoded protein: CAISEPPGGYGYTF. The gene calls are TRBV10-3 and TRBJ1-2; possibly TRBD1 for D (5 bases). Trimming stripped 2 bases from V and 4 bases from J, with 11 bases between. This CDR3 has 14 residues. Germline CDR1 and CDR2: ENHRY and SYGVKD.

This clonotype was observed at least ten times. This CDR3 reads CASRNRDRSYEQYF. The CDR3 DNA reads as TGTGCCAGCAGAAACCGGGACAGGTCCTACGAGCAGTACTTC. The gene calls are TRBV7-2 and TRBJ2-7, with 8 bases fitting TRBD1. The CDR3 is 14 residues long. From germline, CDR1 is SGHTA and CDR2 FQGNSA. V was clipped by 6 bases and J by 1 base; unmatched bases: 5. Using reference TRBV7-2 and TRBJ2-7 for the parts outside the CDR3, the full variable domain is GAGVSQSPSNKVTEKGKDVELRCDPISGHTALYWYRQSLGQGLEFLIYFQGNSAPDKSGLPSDRFSAERTGGSVSTLTIQRTQQEDSAVYLCASRNRDRSYEQYFGPGTRLTVT.

This clonotype was observed a handful of times. CDR3 residues: CAWRGTAMNTEAFF. The CDR3 nucleotides read TGTGCCTGGAGGGGGACAGCGATGAACACTGAAGCTTTCTTT. The rearrangement links TRBV30 to TRBJ1-1, with TRBD1 identical over 7 bases. The CDR3 is 14 residues long. In germline, CDR1 is GTSNPN, CDR2 SVGIG (reference sequence). J was trimmed by 0 bases and V by 3 bases; bases with no gene match: 4.

This clonotype has a count of ten or more. Here the CDR3 DNA reads TGTGCCAGCAGCTTAGTACTCGACACCGGGGAGCTGTTTTTT. Translating it yields CASSLVLDTGELFF. This chain uses TRBV7-2 with TRBJ2-2; D gene uncertain. This CDR3 contains 14 residues. CDR1 and CDR2 from the germline V gene are SGHTA and FQGNSA. With 1 base removed from V and 3 bases from J, the gap between germline ends came to 6 bases.

This clonotype is classed as medium-sized. V usage is TRBV10-3 and J usage is TRBJ1-2, with TRBD1 as a possible D gene (5 bases). The V gene lost 5 bases and the J gene lost 5 bases, with 18 bases spanning the gap. There are 15 residues in the CDR3. Germline V gene sequence: CDR1 ENHRY, CDR2 SYGVKD. Written as DNA, the CDR3 is TGTGCCATCAGTCTACGGGGCCGTGGACTATATGGCTACACCTTC. Protein: CAISLRGRGLYGYTF.